These 21 T cell receptor beta chains share one sample of origin, sequenced in a study of CD8 T cells in ankylosing spondylitis. TCRdb recomputed calls from the 5' RACE reads with MiXCR, one row per CDR3 protein. The top ten clones hold nearly 7% of a sample with about 240,000 distinct CDR3 sequences, around 9.2% of them seen once. Sequencing was performed on blood, either unsorted or a sorted T cell fraction (not recorded which). All receptors come from a male donor with ankylosing spondylitis or in good health (not recorded which).

Only a few counts were recorded for this clonotype. V gene TRBV6-5 combines with J gene TRBJ2-7; TRBD2 might be the D (5 bases). The V end was cut by 0 bases, the J end by 7 bases, with 16 bases between. The CDR3 runs to 15 residues. Per germline, CDR1 MNHEY and CDR2 SVGAGI. CDR3 sequence: CASSYSENLRGEQYF. The DNA for the CDR3 is TGTGCCAGCAGTTACTCGGAGAACTTGCGCGGGGAGCAGTACTTC.

This clonotype was detected many times. The chain links TRBV5-4 to TRBJ2-3, with a tentative D call TRBD2 (7 bases). The CDR3 totals 15 residues. V lost 4 bases and J lost 8, with 20 bases in between. Germline CDR1 and CDR2: SGHNT and YYREEE (reference sequence). The CDR3 here is CASSPSRGARGTQYF. The CDR3 nucleotides read TGTGCCAGCAGCCCGTCCCGGGGGGCGAGGGGTACGCAGTATTTT. The entire variable domain, with the rest obtained from reference TRBV5-4 and TRBJ2-3, is as follows: ETGVTQSPTHLIKTRGQQVTLRCSSQSGHNTVSWYQQALGQGPQFIFQYYREEENGRGNFPPRFSGLQFPNYSSELNVNALELDDSALYLCASSPSRGARGTQYFGPGTRLTVL.

This rearrangement joins TRBV30 to TRBJ2-7; 7 bases agree with TRBD1. CDR3 length equals 14 residues. J gave up 0 bases and V 0 bases, and 2 bases lay outside the gene matches. Germline lookup yields CDR1 GTSNPN and CDR2 SVGIG (reference sequence). The CDR3 sequence: CAWSVRDSSYEQYF. In DNA form, the CDR3 reads TGTGCCTGGAGTGTCCGGGACAGCTCCTACGAGCAGTACTTC.

The DNA of the CDR3 is TGTGCCAGCAGCTTAATCTCCGGATATGGCTACACCTTC. This encodes CASSLISGYGYTF. This chain uses TRBV7-9 with TRBJ1-2; no firm D call. The CDR3 is 13 residues long. Trimming removed 2 bases at V and 5 bases at J, with 9 bases between. Germline V gene sequence: CDR1 SEHNR, CDR2 FQNEAQ (reference sequence). The full variable domain, completed using reference TRBV7-9 and TRBJ1-2, is DTGVSQNPRHKITKRGQNVTFRCDPISEHNRLYWYRQTLGQGPEFLTYFQNEAQLEKSRLLSDRFSAERPKGSFSTLEIQRTEQGDSAMYLCASSLISGYGYTFGSGTRLTVV.

This chain links TRBV5-4 with TRBJ2-3; TRBD1 aligns across 9 bases. Germline CDR1 is SGHNT and CDR2 is YYREEE (reference sequence). The CDR3 is 16 residues long. V lost 4 bases, J lost 3 bases, and 9 bases stayed unmatched. The CDR3 DNA reads TGTGCCAGCAGCGGACCGGGACAGGGAGGAACAGATACGCAGTATTTT. This codes for CASSGPGQGGTDTQYF.

In its sample, this clonotype was seen a few times. This chain links TRBV7-9 with TRBJ1-2; a possible D gene is TRBD1 (5 bases). The germline CDR1 and CDR2 sequences are SEHNR and FQNEAQ (reference sequence). This CDR3 is 17 amino acids long. V lost 1 base, J lost 2 bases, and 17 bases lay in between. CDR3 sequence: CASSLEFGQGGNYGYTF. DNA of the CDR3: TGTGCCAGCAGCTTAGAGTTCGGGCAGGGCGGGAACTATGGCTACACCTTC.

This clonotype was detected only once. The J gene is TRBJ2-1, the V gene TRBV19; the match to TRBD1 covers 10 bases. CDR1 LNHDA and CDR2 SQIVND come from the germline V gene (reference sequence). The J segment lost 6 bases and the V segment lost 4 bases, leaving 15 bases of the junction unmatched. The CDR3 runs to 18 residues. Here the CDR3 DNA reads TGTGCCAGTAGTAGCGACAGGGGGCCCCACAGAGGGGGCAATGAGCAGTTCTTC. The encoded protein is CASSSDRGPHRGGNEQFF.

This clonotype turned up a few times. The chain links TRBV20-1 to TRBJ1-5, with D perhaps TRBD1 (6 bases). The CDR3 is 13 residues long. Trimming cost V 5 bases and J 6 bases, with 14 bases left between them. CDR1 and CDR2 (germline): DFQATT, SNEGSKA (reference sequence). As DNA, the CDR3 is TGCAGTGCTGGGGGCCCCTTGGGTCAGCCCCAGCATTTT. It specifies CSAGGPLGQPQHF.

This clonotype was counted at least ten times. V and J are TRBV5-1 and TRBJ2-1; perhaps TRBD1 as D (6 bases). Trimming stripped 7 bases from V and 0 bases from J, with 14 bases between. From germline, CDR1 is SGHRS and CDR2 YFSETQ. The CDR3 has 15 amino acids. The CDR3 DNA follows: TGCGCCAGCGACCCCCAGGGGAGCTCCTACAATGAGCAGTTCTTC. Translated, it gives CASDPQGSSYNEQFF.

This clonotype was recorded many times. The CDR3 region is CSATSGRAEGEQFF. CDR3 sequence (DNA): TGCAGTGCTACTAGCGGGAGGGCCGAGGGTGAGCAGTTCTTC. The rearrangement links TRBV20-1 to TRBJ2-1; 12 bases are a match to TRBD2. The germline V gene encodes CDR1 DFQATT and CDR2 SNEGSKA (reference sequence). Trimming took 4 bases from V and 9 from J; bases not matched to a gene: 7. The CDR3 totals 14 residues.

This clonotype was seen repeatedly, ten times or more. The gene calls are TRBV20-1 and TRBJ2-1; D perhaps matches TRBD1 (6 bases). The germline V gene has CDR1 DFQATT and CDR2 SNEGSKA (reference sequence). The V end was cut by 3 bases, the J end by 5 bases, with 11 bases between. This CDR3 comprises 13 residues. CDR3 sequence: CSASRGGDNEQFF. For the CDR3, the DNA is TGCAGTGCTAGCAGGGGTGGGGACAATGAGCAGTTCTTC.

The chain couples TRBV20-1 to TRBJ2-2; 9 bases line up with TRBD2. This CDR3 has 14 amino acids. The V gene end was trimmed by 1 base and the J gene end by 6 bases; junction bases not matched to a gene: 3. Germline lookup yields CDR1 DFQATT and CDR2 SNEGSKA (reference sequence). The CDR3 coding sequence is TGCAGTGCTAGAGGCGGGGGGGACCCCGGGGAGCTGTTTTTT. This sequence encodes CSARGGGDPGELFF.

The V call is TRBV29-1, the J call TRBJ2-5; 8 bases agree with TRBD2. Germline trimming cut 3 bases from V and 5 bases from J; bases unmatched to any gene: 5. Germline CDR1 and CDR2: SQVTM and ANQGSEA. This CDR3 has 13 amino acids. This chain's CDR3 is CSVEGTGGETQYF. In DNA form, the CDR3 reads TGCAGCGTTGAGGGGACGGGAGGGGAGACCCAGTACTTC.

This clonotype appeared many times. The chain couples TRBV12-3 or TRBV12-4 to TRBJ1-2; D is undetermined. V was clipped by 3 bases and J by 7 bases, with 9 bases between them. This CDR3 is built from 12 residues. The CDR3 DNA is TGTGCCAGCAGTTTCTTAGAGGGTGGCTACACCTTC. As protein: CASSFLEGGYTF.

The chain carries TRBV21-1 and TRBJ2-5; no DNA check was done on the table's D call, TRBD1. TRBV21-1 is tagged as a pseudogene. This CDR3 contains 17 residues. CDR3 sequence reads: CASSKQGLWTVKETQYF. The CDR3 coding sequence is TGTGCCAGCAGCAAACAGGGATTATGGACGGTGAAGGAGACCCAGTACTTC.

This clonotype was recorded at least ten times. The rearrangement joins TRBV18 to TRBJ2-1; D might be TRBD1 or TRBD2, each matching 5 bases. V lost 4 bases to trimming and J lost 6 bases, with 7 bases between them. CDR1 and CDR2 (germline): KGHSH, LQKENI. The CDR3 spans 12 residues. The CDR3 spells CASSRDPNEQFF. CDR3 in DNA: TGTGCCAGCTCACGGGACCCCAATGAGCAGTTCTTC. Based on the CDR3 plus reference TRBV18 and TRBJ2-1, the full variable domain is NAGVMQNPRHLVRRRGQEARLRCSPMKGHSHVYWYRQLPEEGLKFMVYLQKENIIDESGMPKERFSAEFPKEGPSILRIQQVVRGDSAAYFCASSRDPNEQFFGPGTRLTVL.

This clonotype was seen ten or more times. CDR3 DNA sequence: TGTGCCAGCAGTCCCCGGACGAGCTCTGGAAACACCATATATTTT. It is translated as CASSPRTSSGNTIYF. This chain connects TRBV12-3 or TRBV12-4 to TRBJ1-3; no firm D call. The CDR3 runs to 15 residues. The V end lost 5 bases, the J end lost 0 bases, and 11 bases lay between the germline ends.

This clonotype was counted between two and nine times. One junction end disagrees with the germline gene, perhaps due to a read error. This chain connects TRBV7-7 to TRBJ2-3; maybe TRBD1 (6 bases). The CDR3 runs to 14 residues. CDR1 SSHAT and CDR2 FNYEAQ come from the germline V gene (reference sequence). CDR3 sequence (DNA): TGTGCTAGCAGCCCAGGGGTGGGGGCAGATACGCAGTATTTT. Translated, it gives CASSPGVGADTQYF. Full variable domain (outside the CDR3, taken from reference TRBV7-7 and TRBJ2-3): GAGVSQSPRYKVTKRGQDVTLRCDPISSHATLYWYQQALGQGPEFLTYFNYEAQPDKSGLPSDRFSAERPEGSISTLTIQRTEQRDSAMYRCASSPGVGADTQYFGPGTRLTVL.

This clonotype was seen ten or more times. This rearrangement joins TRBV5-4 to TRBJ2-7; the match to TRBD2 covers 7 bases. CDR3 length equals 15 residues. Trimming at V came to 3 bases and at J to 4 bases, leaving 10 bases not matched to a gene. Per the germline V gene, CDR1 is SGHNT and CDR2 is YYREEE (reference sequence). The CDR3 DNA follows: TGTGCCAGCAGCTCAGGGAGCGGGAATGCGTACGAGCAGTACTTC. Translated: CASSSGSGNAYEQYF.

This clonotype has ten or more counts. The chain recombines TRBV7-2 with TRBJ1-2, with TRBD1 matching over 8 bases. J was trimmed by 8 bases and V by 5 bases; bases with no gene match: 13. CDR3 length equals 15 residues. CDR1 is SGHTA, CDR2 FQGNSA, per germline. The CDR3 nucleotides are TGTGCCAGCAGCCCCGGGGGGACAGGCCACGTGGGCTACACCTTC. Translated, it gives CASSPGGTGHVGYTF.

This clonotype turned up a few times. V gene TRBV7-2 combines with J gene TRBJ2-7; D may be TRBD1 or TRBD2 (5 bases each). This CDR3 comprises 13 residues. Between the trimmed V and J ends, which lost 4 bases and 2 bases, there was a span of 9 bases. Germline V lookup: CDR1 SGHTA, CDR2 FQGNSA. Here the CDR3 DNA reads TGTGCCAGCAGCTCGGGACGAGCCTACGAGCAGTACTTC. Protein product: CASSSGRAYEQYF.